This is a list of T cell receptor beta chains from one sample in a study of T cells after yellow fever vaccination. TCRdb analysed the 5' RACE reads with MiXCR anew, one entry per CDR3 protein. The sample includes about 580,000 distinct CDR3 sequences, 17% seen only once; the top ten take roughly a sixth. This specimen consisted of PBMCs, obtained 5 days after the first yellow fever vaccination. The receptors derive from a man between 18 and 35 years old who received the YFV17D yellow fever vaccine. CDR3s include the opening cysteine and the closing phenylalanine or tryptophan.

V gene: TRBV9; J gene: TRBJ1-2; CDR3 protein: CASSVSQDRSDGYTF
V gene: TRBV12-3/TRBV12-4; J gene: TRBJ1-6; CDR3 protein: CASSYGASSYNSPLHF
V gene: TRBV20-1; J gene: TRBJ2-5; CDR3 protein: CSARNLAGVRETQYF
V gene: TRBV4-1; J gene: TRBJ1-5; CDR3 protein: CASSHFAVVQPQHF
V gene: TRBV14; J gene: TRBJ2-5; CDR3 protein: CASSQDHGGETQYF
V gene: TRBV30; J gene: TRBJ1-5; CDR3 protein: CAWSRTLGMGNQPQHF
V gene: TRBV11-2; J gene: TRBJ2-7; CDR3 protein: CASSLKSGGGFGRSSYEQYF
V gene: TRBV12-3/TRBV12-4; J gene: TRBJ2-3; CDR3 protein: CASSFAGNTDTQYF
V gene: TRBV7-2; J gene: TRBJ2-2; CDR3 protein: CASSLLLAYGELFF
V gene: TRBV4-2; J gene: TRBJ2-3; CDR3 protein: CASSRLRGGTDTQYF